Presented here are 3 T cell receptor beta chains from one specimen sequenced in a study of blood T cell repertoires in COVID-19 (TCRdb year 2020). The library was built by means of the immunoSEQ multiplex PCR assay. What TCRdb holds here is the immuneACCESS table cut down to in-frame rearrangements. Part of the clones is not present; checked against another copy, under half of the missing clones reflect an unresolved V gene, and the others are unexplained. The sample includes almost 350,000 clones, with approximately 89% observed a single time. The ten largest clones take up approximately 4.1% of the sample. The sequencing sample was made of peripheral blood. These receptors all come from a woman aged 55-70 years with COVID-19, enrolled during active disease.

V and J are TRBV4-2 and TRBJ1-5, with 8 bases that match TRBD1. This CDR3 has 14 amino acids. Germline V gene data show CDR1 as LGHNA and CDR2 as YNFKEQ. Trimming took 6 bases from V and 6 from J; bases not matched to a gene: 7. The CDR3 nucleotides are TGTGCCAGCAGTCAGGACAGGGACGGTCAGCCCCAGCATTTT. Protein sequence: CASSQDRDGQPQHF.

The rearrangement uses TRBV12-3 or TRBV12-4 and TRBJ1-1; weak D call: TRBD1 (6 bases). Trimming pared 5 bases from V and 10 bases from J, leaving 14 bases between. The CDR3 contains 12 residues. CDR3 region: CASSPGFRGAFF. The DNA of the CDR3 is TGTGCCAGCAGTCCCGGATTCAGGGGAGCTTTCTTT.

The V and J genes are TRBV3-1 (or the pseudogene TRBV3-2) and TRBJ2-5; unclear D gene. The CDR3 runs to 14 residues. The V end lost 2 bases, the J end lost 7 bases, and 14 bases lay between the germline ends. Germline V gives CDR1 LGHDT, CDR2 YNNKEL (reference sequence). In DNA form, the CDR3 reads TGTGCCAGCAGCCAAAGCGTGATCGGGTTGACCCAGTACTTC. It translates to CASSQSVIGLTQYF.